Described below is a single T cell receptor (beta chain) sequence and its context. What it binds is unknown. It was with 60 Vbeta and 13 Jbeta primers that the PCR ran. Using immunoSEQ multiplex PCR, the repertoire was profiled, and TCRdb retains in-frame clones only, with some absent. The table has 100,000 to 150,000 clones, around 74% seen once; the top ten hold 6.6%. The data were taken from a study of cytomegalovirus exposure and HLA in healthy donors. Looking at the study overall: In a previous analysis, 95 million to 130 million unique TCR beta sequences were found from approximately 180 million T cells.

General study points: In a later analysis, a missense DCLRE1C variant was linked to TCR beta V- and J-gene trimming. In vitro confirmation showed three CMV-associated chains to be CMV antigen specific. With high specificity and sensitivity, the classifier reportedly diagnosed cytomegalovirus status.

This sequence was found in a man in his forties in good health and CMV-seropositive. Sequencing was carried out using PBMCs.

As DNA, the CDR3 is TGTGCCAGCAGTTCCTCCTGGAGTGGTGAAGCTTTCTTT. Amino acid sequence: CASSSSWSGEAFF. The chain is built from TRBV2 and TRBJ1-1; D unclear. This CDR3 contains 13 residues. Germline V CDR1 and CDR2: SNHLY, FYNNEI. The germline V and J ends were trimmed by 5 bases and 7 bases, with 14 bases remaining between them.